The clone carrying this TCR beta chain was seen just once. This sample was included in a study of cytomegalovirus exposure and HLA in healthy donors. CDR1 is SGHAT, CDR2 FQNNGV, per germline. The CDR3 consists of 14 residues. The V segment lost 1 base and the J segment 8 bases; nucleotides outside the gene matches: 3. Assay: immunoSEQ multiplex PCR; the TCRdb copy retains only in-frame clones and omits some. Of about 340,000 clones listed, just over 85% are singletons. This rearrangement joins TRBV11-2 to TRBJ1-1; TRBD1 matches 11 bases. The source material was PBMCs. The clonotype originates from a woman between 18 and 30 years old in good health and CMV-seronegative. The DNA of the CDR3 is TGTGCCAGCAGCTTAGCGGGACAGGGGGGCGAAGCTTTCTTT. It yields the protein CASSLAGQGGEAFF.